The 31 T cell receptor beta chains presented below share a single source sample, sequenced in a study of cytomegalovirus exposure and HLA in healthy donors. In the PCR, 60 Vbeta and 13 Jbeta primers were used. Clones were sequenced by immunoSEQ multiplex PCR, and TCRdb holds only the in-frame ones, with some missing. The ten most abundant clones cover over 9% of a sample with around 50,000 clones. Sequenced sample: PBMCs. These receptors originate from a woman aged 25-40 years in good health and CMV-seropositive.

This chain joins TRBV11-2 and TRBJ2-5; the match to TRBD2 covers 11 bases. V trimming: 5 bases; J trimming: 2 bases; junction bases outside the gene matches: 16. The CDR3 spans 19 residues. CDR1 SGHAT and CDR2 FQNNGV come from the germline V gene. DNA for the CDR3: TGTGCCAGCAGCCCACAGGGGCTAGCGGGGGGAATACTACAAGAGACCCAGTACTTC. It encodes CASSPQGLAGGILQETQYF.

The genes are TRBV30 and TRBJ2-3, with TRBD2 matching over 7 bases. This CDR3 contains 11 residues. V shed 4 bases, J shed 10 bases, and the junction held 5 bases outside the gene matches. Per germline, CDR1 GTSNPN and CDR2 SVGIG (reference sequence). The CDR3 reads CAWKGLVAQYF. CDR3 DNA: TGTGCCTGGAAAGGACTAGTCGCGCAGTATTTT.

This chain joins TRBV30 and TRBJ2-7; D is perhaps TRBD1 (6 bases). Germline lookup yields CDR1 GTSNPN and CDR2 SVGIG (reference sequence). Trimming took off 5 bases at V and 0 bases at J, with 14 bases between the two ends. There are 14 residues in the CDR3. CDR3 bases: TGTGCCTGGGTCGACAGGAGGAGCTCCTACGAGCAGTACTTC. Its protein product is CAWVDRRSSYEQYF. Complete variable domain (other parts from reference TRBV30 and TRBJ2-7): SQTIHQWPATLVQPVGSPLSLECTVEGTSNPNLYWYRQAAGRGLQLLFYSVGIGQISSEVPQNLSASRPQDRQFILSSKKLLLSDSGFYLCAWVDRRSSYEQYFGPGTRLTVT.

V and J are TRBV6-4 and TRBJ2-1; 9 bases agree with TRBD2. The CDR3 length is 14 residues. Germline CDR1 reads MRHNA; CDR2 reads SNTAGT. Germline trimming cut 5 bases from V and 8 bases from J; bases unmatched to any gene: 7. Here the CDR3 DNA reads TGTGCCAGCAGTTCCGGGACTAGCTTCGATGAGCAGTTCTTC. It codes for CASSSGTSFDEQFF.

The chain couples TRBV30 to TRBJ1-6; TRBD1 might be the D (6 bases). Germline lookup yields CDR1 GTSNPN and CDR2 SVGIG (reference sequence). This CDR3 is 16 amino acids long. Trimming stripped 5 bases from V and 7 bases from J, with 21 bases between. The CDR3 sequence: CAWGPSGGALNSPLHF. CDR3 DNA sequence: TGTGCCTGGGGCCCCTCGGGGGGCGCCCTGAATTCACCCCTCCACTTT.

The V gene is TRBV7-9, the J gene TRBJ1-4; 7 bases match TRBD1. The V and J ends lost 5 bases and 4 bases, in that order; junction bases with no gene match: 7. CDR3 length: 15 residues. Germline V gene sequence: CDR1 SEHNR, CDR2 FQNEAQ (reference sequence). CDR3 amino acids: CASSLTTGINEKLFF. The CDR3 DNA follows: TGTGCCAGCAGCCTGACGACAGGGATTAATGAAAAACTGTTTTTT.

The chain carries TRBV7-9 and TRBJ2-2, with a possible D match to TRBD2 (5 bases). Germline CDR1 is SEHNR and CDR2 is FQNEAQ (reference sequence). The ends were cut back, 8 bases at V and 5 bases at J, with 12 bases in the middle. This CDR3 has 13 residues. In DNA form, the CDR3 reads TGTGCCAGCTTGGGTTGGACTACCGGGGAGCTGTTTTTT. This encodes CASLGWTTGELFF.

The chain carries TRBV9 and TRBJ2-1, with 9 bases matching TRBD2. The ends lost 4 bases at V and 8 bases at J; junction bases unmatched: 10. CDR3 size: 15 residues. The germline V gene encodes CDR1 SGDLS and CDR2 YYNGEE. The CDR3 coding sequence is TGTGCCAGCAGCCTCCAAGTAGCGGGAGTAGATGAGCAGTTCTTC. Translating it yields CASSLQVAGVDEQFF.

The CDR3 reads CASSRWGQKNTEAFF. CDR3 DNA: TGTGCCAGCAGCCGCTGGGGACAAAAGAACACTGAAGCTTTCTTT. The chain links TRBV7-9 to TRBJ1-1, with D perhaps matching TRBD1 (6 bases). The V gene's germline CDR1 is SEHNR and CDR2 FQNEAQ (reference sequence). V was pared by 5 bases and J by 1 base, with 14 bases between. The CDR3 runs 15 residues.

The J gene is TRBJ1-2, the V gene TRBV6-5; D remains ambiguous. The V gene lost 4 bases and the J gene lost 4 bases, with 13 bases spanning the gap. The CDR3 sequence is 14 residues long. The germline gives CDR1 MNHEY, CDR2 SVGAGI. The CDR3 bases are TGTGCCAGCAGTTCGTGGAAAGGAGGCTATGGCTACACCTTC. Translating it yields CASSSWKGGYGYTF.

The rearrangement links TRBV2 to TRBJ2-2; D gene uncertain. V lost 7 bases and J 4 bases, leaving 10 bases between the germline ends. The CDR3 runs to 13 residues. Germline loops: CDR1 SNHLY, CDR2 FYNNEI. The CDR3 is CASTRVGTGELFF. The CDR3 coding sequence is TGTGCCAGCACCCGAGTCGGCACCGGGGAGCTGTTTTTT.

The chain carries TRBV4-1 and TRBJ2-1; 9 nucleotides agree with TRBD2. V lost 2 bases to trimming and J lost 9 bases; unmatched junction nucleotides: 8. The CDR3 runs to 15 residues. Germline CDR1 reads MGHRA; CDR2 reads YSYEKL. DNA of the CDR3: TGCGCCAGCAGCCAATTGGCGGGGGGGCTTGGTGAGCAGTTCTTC. It specifies CASSQLAGGLGEQFF.

V is TRBV5-1 and J is TRBJ1-6, with 8 bases aligning to TRBD1. Trimming removed 4 bases from V and 9 bases from J; junction bases left unmatched: 6. Germline V gives CDR1 SGHRS, CDR2 YFSETQ. The length of the CDR3 is 14 residues. The CDR3 DNA follows: TGCGCCAGCAGCCCCGGGACAGGCGGTTCACCCCTCCACTTT. Its protein is CASSPGTGGSPLHF.

The chain links TRBV10-1 to TRBJ1-1; no clear D. The ends were cut back, 0 bases at V and 1 base at J, with 9 bases in the middle. Germline V CDR1 and CDR2: WNHNN, SYGVQD (reference sequence). The CDR3 has 15 residues. CDR3 protein: CASSESGVRNTEAFF. In DNA form, the CDR3 reads TGCGCCAGCAGTGAGTCGGGCGTCCGGAACACTGAAGCTTTCTTT.

The chain joins TRBV30 to TRBJ2-5, with TRBD2 as a possible D gene (5 bases). This CDR3 has 16 amino acids. The germline V and J ends were trimmed by 0 bases and 2 bases, with 16 bases remaining between them. Germline CDR1 and CDR2: GTSNPN and SVGIG (reference sequence). The CDR3 is CAWSVLRMSGQETQYF. CDR3 nucleotide sequence: TGTGCCTGGAGTGTATTGCGTATGTCGGGACAAGAGACCCAGTACTTC.

V is TRBV5-1 and J is TRBJ2-5, with TRBD2 identical over 8 bases. This CDR3 has 15 amino acids. Germline CDR1 and CDR2: SGHRS and YFSETQ. With V trimmed by 0 bases and J by 2 bases, 3 bases remained unmatched. CDR3 sequence: CASSLEVAGQETQYF. The CDR3 DNA reads TGCGCCAGCAGCTTGGAAGTAGCGGGACAAGAGACCCAGTACTTC.

The chain links TRBV5-1 to TRBJ2-5, with D perhaps TRBD1 (6 bases). The CDR3 length is 14 residues. Trimming removed 5 bases at V and 4 bases at J, with 15 bases between. Germline V CDR1 and CDR2: SGHRS, YFSETQ. As DNA, the CDR3 is TGCGCCAGCAGTCCCGGGACAACGATAGAGACCCAGTACTTC. This sequence encodes CASSPGTTIETQYF. Full variable domain (outside the CDR3, taken from reference TRBV5-1 and TRBJ2-5): KAGVTQTPRYLIKTRGQQVTLSCSPISGHRSVSWYQQTPGQGLQFLFEYFSETQRNKGNFPGRFSGRQFSNSRSEMNVSTLELGDSALYLCASSPGTTIETQYFGPGTRLLVL.

The chain recombines TRBV25-1 with TRBJ2-1; perhaps TRBD1 as D (5 bases). Germline V gives CDR1 MGHDK, CDR2 SYGVNS. Trimming pared 1 base from V and 10 bases from J, leaving 14 bases between. The length of the CDR3 is 14 residues. The CDR3 DNA is TGTGCCAGCAGTGAATCAGGGCGGAGCCACGAGCAGTTCTTC. It is translated as CASSESGRSHEQFF.

About this clone itself: The junction departs from germline at one end; a sequencing error may be responsible. The V gene is TRBV19, the J gene TRBJ1-6; unclear D gene. Germline V gene data show CDR1 as LNHDA and CDR2 as SQIVND (reference sequence). CDR3 length: 15 amino acids. CDR3 region: CASSPGEGRDSHLHF. In DNA form, the CDR3 reads TGTGCCAGTAGTCCTGGGGAAGGGAGGGATTCACACCTCCACTTT.

Considering frequency, this clone is medium-sized. V is TRBV7-9 and J is TRBJ1-3; 9 nucleotides match TRBD1. The germline V gene encodes CDR1 SEHNR and CDR2 FQNEAQ (reference sequence). The CDR3 has 14 amino acids. The junction had 9 bases not matched to a gene; V was cut back by 11 bases and J by 4 bases. The chain's CDR3 is CACSGQGGGNTIYF. The CDR3 region has the DNA TGTGCCTGCTCGGGACAGGGAGGCGGAAACACCATATATTTT.

J is TRBJ2-3 and V is TRBV28; D gene unclear. This CDR3 region has 12 residues. The germline V gene encodes CDR1 MDHEN and CDR2 SYDVKM. The germline V and J ends were trimmed by 2 bases and 6 bases, with 6 bases remaining between them. The DNA of the CDR3 is TGTGCCAGCAGTTTAACAAGTGATACGCAGTATTTT. It encodes CASSLTSDTQYF.

V usage is TRBV30 and J usage is TRBJ1-1, with 8 bases fitting TRBD1. CDR3 length equals 14 residues. Germline lookup yields CDR1 GTSNPN and CDR2 SVGIG (reference sequence). The junction had 12 bases not matched to a gene; V was cut back by 7 bases and J by 5 bases. This CDR3 reads CASSLTGGRTEAFF. The CDR3 DNA sequence: TGTGCCTCAAGTTTAACAGGGGGAAGGACTGAAGCTTTCTTT.

The chain has TRBV5-6 and TRBJ1-1, with D tentatively TRBD1 (5 bases). Germline V CDR1 and CDR2: SGHDT, YYEEEE. Trimming removed 0 bases at V and 10 bases at J, with 10 bases between. This CDR3 region has 12 residues. The CDR3 coding sequence is TGTGCCAGCAGCTTGGAGGGGCGCGGAGCTTTCTTT. Its translation: CASSLEGRGAFF.

Turning to this clone: Because the CDR3 is missing its conserved closing phenylalanine or tryptophan, this is likely a read error. The DNA is omitted, as the CDR3 cannot be located on it reliably, and the CDR3 follows TCRdb's listing. CDR3 sequence reads: CASSLCSSV. This chain connects TRBV28 to TRBJ1-4. The CDR3 has 9 amino acids, counting both end residues. Germline V CDR1 and CDR2: MDHEN, SYDVKM.

A word on this clone: Different DNA sequences within this sample yield the same CDR3. The chain links TRBV11-3 to TRBJ2-3, with TRBD1 matching 10 bases. CDR1 is SGHNT, CDR2 YENEEA, per germline. The ends lost 5 bases at V and 2 bases at J; junction bases unmatched: 4. This CDR3 has 15 amino acids. The CDR3 nucleotides read TGTGCCAGCAGCCCCAGACAGGGGGCCACAGATACGCAGTATTTT. This gives the protein CASSPRQGATDTQYF. Looking up the rest from reference TRBV11-3 and TRBJ2-3 gives the full variable domain: EAGVVQSPRYKIIEKKQPVAFWCNPISGHNTLYWYLQNLGQGPELLIRYENEEAVDDSQLPKDRFSAERLKGVDSTLKIQPAELGDSAVYLCASSPRQGATDTQYFGPGTRLTVL.

The chain employs TRBV5-1 and TRBJ2-7; D gene ambiguous. The CDR3 is 13 residues long. CDR1 is SGHRS and CDR2 is YFSETQ in the germline V gene. The V end lost 1 base, the J end lost 3 bases, and 8 bases lay between the germline ends. CDR3 DNA: TGCGCCAGCAGCTTGTCGAACGGCTACGAGCAGTACTTC. It is translated as CASSLSNGYEQYF.

This chain links TRBV30 with TRBJ2-5; the D is unclear. The CDR3 consists of 12 residues. Germline lookup yields CDR1 GTSNPN and CDR2 SVGIG (reference sequence). V was trimmed by 5 bases and J by 2 bases, leaving 9 bases between them. The CDR3 loop is CAWARLQETQYF. The CDR3 nucleotides read TGTGCCTGGGCGCGGTTACAAGAGACCCAGTACTTC.

As concerns this clone: Other nucleotide sequences from this sample produce the same CDR3. The genes are TRBV29-1 and TRBJ2-7; TRBD1 might be the D (5 bases). The V and J ends lost 4 bases and 6 bases respectively, with 13 bases between them. Germline V gene lookup returns CDR1 SQVTM and CDR2 ANQGSEA. There are 12 residues in the CDR3. The CDR3 reads CSVGQGVSEQYF. The CDR3 DNA is TGCAGCGTTGGCCAGGGTGTCTCCGAGCAGTACTTC.

This sequence joins TRBV9 and TRBJ1-5; a possible D gene is TRBD1 (6 bases). V was clipped by 0 bases and J by 2 bases, with 9 bases between them. There are 15 residues in the CDR3. The germline V gene encodes CDR1 SGDLS and CDR2 YYNGEE. The CDR3 here is CASSVGAGGNQPQHF. As DNA, the CDR3 is TGTGCCAGCAGCGTAGGGGCAGGGGGCAATCAGCCCCAGCATTTT.

The V and J genes are TRBV9 and TRBJ1-2; D gene uncertain. This CDR3 spans 15 amino acids. Trimming shortened V by 2 bases and J by 6 bases, and 17 bases separated the two germline ends. CDR1 is SGDLS and CDR2 is YYNGEE in the germline V gene. CDR3 sequence reads: CASSVVDGRRNGYTF. The CDR3 DNA reads TGTGCCAGCAGCGTTGTTGATGGGAGGAGAAATGGCTACACCTTC.

V usage is TRBV10-3 and J usage is TRBJ2-7; D possibly corresponds to TRBD1 (6 bases). The germline V and J ends were trimmed by 5 bases and 3 bases, with 17 bases remaining between them. The CDR3 length is 15 residues. Germline loops: CDR1 ENHRY, CDR2 SYGVKD. The CDR3 spells CAISITGFWNYEQYF. In nucleotides, the CDR3 is TGTGCCATCAGTATAACAGGGTTTTGGAACTACGAGCAGTACTTC.